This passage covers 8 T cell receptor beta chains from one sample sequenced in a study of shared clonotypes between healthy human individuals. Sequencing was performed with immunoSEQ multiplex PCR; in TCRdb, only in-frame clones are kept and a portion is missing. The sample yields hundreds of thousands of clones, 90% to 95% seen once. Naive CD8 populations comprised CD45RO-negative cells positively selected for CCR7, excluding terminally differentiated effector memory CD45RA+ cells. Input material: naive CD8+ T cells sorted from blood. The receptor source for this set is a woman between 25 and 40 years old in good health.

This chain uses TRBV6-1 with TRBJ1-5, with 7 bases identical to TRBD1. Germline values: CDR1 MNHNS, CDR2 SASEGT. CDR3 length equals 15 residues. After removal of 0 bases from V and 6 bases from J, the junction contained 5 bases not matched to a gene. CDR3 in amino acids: CASSEAQGEGQPQHF. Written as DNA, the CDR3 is TGTGCCAGCAGTGAAGCGCAGGGGGAAGGTCAGCCCCAGCATTTT.

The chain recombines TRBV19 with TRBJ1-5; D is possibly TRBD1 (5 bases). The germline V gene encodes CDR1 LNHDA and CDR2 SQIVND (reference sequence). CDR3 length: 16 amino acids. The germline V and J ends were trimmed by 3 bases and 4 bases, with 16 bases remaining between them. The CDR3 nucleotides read TGTGCCAGTAGTATTATGTTAGGAGGGGTAAATCAGCCCCAGCATTTT. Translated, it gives CASSIMLGGVNQPQHF.

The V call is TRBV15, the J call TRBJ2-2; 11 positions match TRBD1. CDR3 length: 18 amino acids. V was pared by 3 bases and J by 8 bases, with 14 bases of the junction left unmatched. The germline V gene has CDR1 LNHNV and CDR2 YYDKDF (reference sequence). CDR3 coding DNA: TGTGCCACCAGCAGGAGTTCTCGAGGACAGGGGGCCCCGGGGGAGCTGTTTTTT. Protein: CATSRSSRGQGAPGELFF.

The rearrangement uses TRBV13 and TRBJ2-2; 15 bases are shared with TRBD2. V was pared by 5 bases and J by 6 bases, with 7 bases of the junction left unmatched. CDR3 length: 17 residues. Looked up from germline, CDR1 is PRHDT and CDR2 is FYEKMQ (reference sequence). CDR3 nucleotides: TGTGCCAGCAGCCCAGAGGGACTAGCGGGAGGTCCCGGGGAGCTGTTTTTT. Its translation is CASSPEGLAGGPGELFF.

CDR3 bases: TGTGCCAGCAGTTTATACGTACAGAGTAAAAATCAGCCCCAGCATTTT. Amino acids: CASSLYVQSKNQPQHF. J is TRBJ1-5 and V is TRBV28; D is ambiguous. The V gene lost 1 base and the J gene lost 4 bases, with 14 bases spanning the gap. Germline values: CDR1 MDHEN, CDR2 SYDVKM. The CDR3 loop spans 16 amino acids.

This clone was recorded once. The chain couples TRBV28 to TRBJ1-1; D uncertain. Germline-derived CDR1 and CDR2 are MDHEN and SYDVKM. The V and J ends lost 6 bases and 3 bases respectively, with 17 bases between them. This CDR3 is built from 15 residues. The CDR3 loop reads CASSLFGVADTEAFF. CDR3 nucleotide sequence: TGTGCCAGCAGCCTTTTTGGGGTTGCGGACACTGAAGCTTTCTTT.

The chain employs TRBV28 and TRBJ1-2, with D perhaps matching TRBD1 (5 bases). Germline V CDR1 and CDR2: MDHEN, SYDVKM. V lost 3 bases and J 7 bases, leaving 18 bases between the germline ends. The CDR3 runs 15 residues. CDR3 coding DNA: TGTGCCAGCAGTTTCCCCCTCTTAGGGGCTGGTGGCTACACCTTC. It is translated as CASSFPLLGAGGYTF.

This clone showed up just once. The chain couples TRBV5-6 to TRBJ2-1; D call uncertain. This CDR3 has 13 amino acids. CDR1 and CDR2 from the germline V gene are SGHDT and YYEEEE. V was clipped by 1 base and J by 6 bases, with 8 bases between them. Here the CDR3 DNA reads TGTGCCAGCAGCTTGTCCAGTGGCAATGAGCAGTTCTTC. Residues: CASSLSSGNEQFF.